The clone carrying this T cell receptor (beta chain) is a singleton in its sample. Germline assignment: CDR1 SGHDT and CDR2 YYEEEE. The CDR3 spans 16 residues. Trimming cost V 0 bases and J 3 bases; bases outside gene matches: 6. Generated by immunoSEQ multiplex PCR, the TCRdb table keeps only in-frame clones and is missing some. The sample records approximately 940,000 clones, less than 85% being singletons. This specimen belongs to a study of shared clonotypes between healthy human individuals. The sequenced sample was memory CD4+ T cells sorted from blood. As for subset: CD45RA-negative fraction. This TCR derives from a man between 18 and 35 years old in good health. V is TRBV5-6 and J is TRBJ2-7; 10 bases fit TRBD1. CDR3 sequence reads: CASSLGQGANGYEQYF. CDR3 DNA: TGTGCCAGCAGCTTGGGACAGGGGGCGAACGGCTACGAGCAGTACTTC.